A single sample gave rise to the 5 T cell receptor beta chains below, sequenced in a study of identical twins. MiXCR, run by TCRdb on the 5' RACE reads, gives a single entry per CDR3 protein. The sample yields some 900,000 distinct CDR3 sequences, around 12% seen once. This sample also belongs to another study, concerning yellow fever vaccine responses in identical twins.

Sample: PBMCs. These TCRs come from a woman aged 18 to 35 in good health.

The V gene is TRBV11-2, the J gene TRBJ2-3; TRBD1 might be the D (5 bases). CDR1 and CDR2 from the germline V gene are SGHAT and FQNNGV. V lost 2 bases and J lost 0, with 18 bases in between. This CDR3 has 18 amino acids. CDR3 nucleotide sequence: TGTGCCAGCAGCTTAAGGCCAAACAGGTTGACTAGCACAGATACGCAGTATTTT. Protein sequence: CASSLRPNRLTSTDTQYF.

The chain is built from TRBV20-1 and TRBJ2-7; 7 bases agree with TRBD2. Germline-derived CDR1 and CDR2 are DFQATT and SNEGSKA (reference sequence). CDR3 length: 14 residues. Trimming took 3 bases from V and 2 from J; bases not matched to a gene: 7. CDR3: CSASRLAEPYEQYF. CDR3 bases: TGCAGTGCTAGTCGGCTAGCGGAACCCTACGAGCAGTACTTC.

The J gene is TRBJ2-3, the V gene TRBV11-2; 9 bases fit TRBD2. Trimming at V came to 4 bases and at J to 7 bases, leaving 24 bases not matched to a gene. Germline V gene data show CDR1 as SGHAT and CDR2 as FQNNGV. The CDR3 has 20 residues. The CDR3 region has the DNA TGTGCCAGCAGCTCCGCCCGAGGGCGGGGGGGCATAACCCCAAGATATACGCAGTATTTT. This translates into CASSSARGRGGITPRYTQYF. The full variable domain, completed using reference TRBV11-2 and TRBJ2-3, is EAGVAQSPRYKIIEKRQSVAFWCNPISGHATLYWYQQILGQGPKLLIQFQNNGVVDDSQLPKDRFSAERLKGVDSTLKIQPAKLEDSAVYLCASSSARGRGGITPRYTQYFGPGTRLTVL.

This chain uses TRBV7-9 with TRBJ1-2, with 7 positions matching TRBD1. Per the germline V gene, CDR1 is SEHNR and CDR2 is FQNEAQ (reference sequence). The CDR3 runs to 13 residues. V shed 6 bases, J shed 4 bases, and the junction held 5 bases outside the gene matches. CDR3 residues: CASRRRDSYGYTF. CDR3 DNA: TGTGCCAGCAGACGAAGGGACAGCTATGGCTACACCTTC.

The chain uses TRBV14 and TRBJ2-2, with D tentatively TRBD1 or TRBD2 (5 bases each). This CDR3 comprises 17 residues. Germline values: CDR1 SGHDN, CDR2 FVKESK. Trimming took off 0 bases at V and 8 bases at J, with 19 bases between the two ends. The CDR3 loop is CASSQEPGTFKAGELFF. The CDR3 nucleotides read TGTGCCAGCAGCCAAGAACCCGGGACCTTTAAGGCGGGGGAGCTGTTTTTT.